A selection of T cell receptor beta chains follows, all from one sample in a study of regulatory T cells in long-lasting Graves disease. TCRdb reprocessed the multiplex PCR reads via MiXCR and lists one record per CDR3 protein. The sample holds 350,000 to 500,000 distinct CDR3 sequences, about a sixth seen once. These data were also filed under a second study, of T cells in Graves' hyperthyroidism and ophthalmopathy.

Sequenced material: peripheral blood mononuclear cells (PBMCs), taken at new diagnosis, from a patient treated with antithyroid drugs. The receptors here all came from a woman aged 25-40 years with Graves disease. Both conserved end residues are part of each CDR3. D genes are given only for firm matches. Size tells how often a clone was seen (once, few, many) or the class of an expanded clone, and some rows leave it out.

>TRBV7-2|.|TRBJ2-2|many
TGTGCCAGCAGCTTGGGGACTCCGAACACCGGGGAGCTGTTTTTT
CASSLGTPNTGELFF
>TRBV13|.|TRBJ2-1|.
TGTGCCAGCGGGGCGGATGAGCAGTTCTTC
CASGADEQFF
>TRBV19|TRBD1|TRBJ1-1|many
TGTGCCAGTAGGGCGATGGGGACAGGCCTTAACACTGAAGCTTTCTTT
CASRAMGTGLNTEAFF
>TRBV16|.|TRBJ1-2|few
TGTGCCAGCAGCCAAGGTGTACTTGGGGGCGATGGCTACACCTTC
CASSQGVLGGDGYTF
>TRBV28|TRBD1|TRBJ1-1|many
TGTGCCAGCACCATCGGAGGCAGGGGGGCTTTCTTT
CASTIGGRGAFF
>TRBV2|.|TRBJ2-3|many
TGTGCCATGCTGCCATCGGGGGATACGCAGTATTTT
CAMLPSGDTQYF
>TRBV24-1|.|TRBJ2-1|many
TGTGCCACCAGTGATCTAACCGGACGGAACAATGAGCAGTTCTTC
CATSDLTGRNNEQFF
>TRBV20-1|.|TRBJ1-6|many
TGCAGTGCCAATCCAACCGGGGCTAGGGATTCACCCCTCCACTTT
CSANPTGARDSPLHF
>TRBV28|.|TRBJ2-4|many
TGTGCCAGCAGTTTGAGAGTATTGGGAAACATTCAGTACTTC
CASSLRVLGNIQYF
>TRBV7-2|TRBD2|TRBJ2-2|few
TGTGCCAGCAGCTTAGTGGCGGGAGGTTTAGCCGGGGAGCTGTTTTTT
CASSLVAGGLAGELFF
>TRBV20-1|TRBD2|TRBJ2-7|many
TGCAGTGCTAGGGGGGATCGGGCTAGCGGGAGTTACGAGCAGTACTTC
CSARGDRASGSYEQYF
>TRBV5-1|.|TRBJ2-5|few
TGCGCCAGCAGCCCACTGGGGGCTGGGGAGACCCAGTACTTC
CASSPLGAGETQYF
>TRBV2|.|TRBJ2-2|many
TGTGCCAGCACCCCTGTCCGGGGCGGGGAGCTGTTTTTT
CASTPVRGGELFF
>TRBV10-3|TRBD1|TRBJ1-4|many
TGTGCCATCAGTGAGACTTGGACAGGGTCGAGACTGTTTTTT
CAISETWTGSRLFF
>TRBV7-9|.|TRBJ2-1|many
TGTGCCAGCAGCTTATCATCGCAGAATGAGCAGTTCTTC
CASSLSSQNEQFF
>TRBV5-5|TRBD2|TRBJ2-5|many
TGTGCCAGCAGCTTGGGTGGGGCTAGCGGGAGTGAGACCCAGTACTTC
CASSLGGASGSETQYF
>TRBV5-5|TRBD1|TRBJ2-7|.
TGTGCCAGCAGCTTACAGGGGCGCGGCGAGCAGTACTTC
CASSLQGRGEQYF
>TRBV18|.|TRBJ2-1|many
TGTGCCAGCAGCTTAACAAGGGACAATGAGCAGTTCTTC
CASSLTRDNEQFF
>TRBV12-3/TRBV12-4|.|TRBJ2-2|many
TGTGCCAGCAGTTCCGACACCGGGGAGCTGTTTTTT
CASSSDTGELFF
>TRBV7-9|.|TRBJ2-7|.
TGTGCCAGCAGTCATGGGATCGGGGGCGATACGCCCTACGAGCTATACTTC
CASSHGIGGDTPYELYF
>TRBV19|.|TRBJ1-2|.
TGTGCCAGTAGTATCGGCAGAAGTAACTATGGCTACACCTTC
CASSIGRSNYGYTF
>TRBV18|.|TRBJ2-3|.
TGTGCCAGCTCACCAAAGTGGGACACCCCGTGGGAAGCCACAGATACGCAGTGTTTT
CASSPKWDTPWEATDTQCF
>TRBV28|.|TRBJ1-6|many
TGTGCCAGCAGTTTAGGGGGGGGCCCTTTTTCACCCCTCCACTTT
CASSLGGGPFSPLHF
>TRBV7-8|.|TRBJ2-5|.
TGTGCCAGCAGCCCCCGGGGAGCGGGAGAGACCCAGTACTTC
CASSPRGAGETQYF
>TRBV15|TRBD1|TRBJ2-7|.
TGTGCCACCAGCAGCACGGGACAGCCCTACGAGCAGTACTTC
CATSSTGQPYEQYF
>TRBV28|.|TRBJ2-5|many
TGTGCCAGCAGTTTAAAGGCGGATCAAGAGACCCAGTACTTC
CASSLKADQETQYF
>TRBV12-3/TRBV12-4|.|TRBJ2-1|many
TGTGCCAGCAGTCACTCTAGTTTTTACAATGAGCAGTTCTTC
CASSHSSFYNEQFF
>TRBV5-1|.|TRBJ1-3|.
TGCGCCAGCAGCTTGGCCACAGGTGGGACATGGCACACCATATATTTT
CASSLATGGTWHTIYF
>TRBV10-3|.|TRBJ1-6|few
TGTGCCATCACAGCTGACGGCGCGTCCCTCCACTTT
CAITADGASLHF
>TRBV18|.|TRBJ2-2|few
TGTGCCAGCTCACCTGAGGGGGACCGGGTGAACACCGGGGAGCTGTTTTTT
CASSPEGDRVNTGELFF
>TRBV29-1|.|TRBJ1-2|.
TGCAGCGTTGAAACAGTAGGGGGTTTCTATGGCTACACCTTC
CSVETVGGFYGYTF
>TRBV9|TRBD1|TRBJ2-1|.
TGTGCCAGCAGCGCTAACCTTCGGACAGGATCGAGCGAGCAGTTCTTC
CASSANLRTGSSEQFF
>TRBV27|TRBD2|TRBJ2-2|few
TGTGCCAGCAGTCCCGGGACTAGCGGGAGCAACACCGGGGAGCTGTTTTTT
CASSPGTSGSNTGELFF
>TRBV11-2|.|TRBJ2-7|.
TGTGCCAGCAGCTCCTTCCGGGGAGGACGGCACGAGCAGTACTTC
CASSSFRGGRHEQYF
>TRBV11-2|.|TRBJ1-2|many
TGTGCCAGCAGCTCCCCGAGGACCCGCGGCGACTATGGCTACACCTTC
CASSSPRTRGDYGYTF
>TRBV9|.|TRBJ1-6|.
TGTGCCAGCAGCGTAGCCCGCGCAGGGAGGGATTCACCCCTCCACTTT
CASSVARAGRDSPLHF
>TRBV3-1|TRBD2|TRBJ2-1|many
TGTGCCAGCAGCTCTTGGACTAGCGGGCTGAGCTCCTACAATGAGCAGTTCTTC
CASSSWTSGLSSYNEQFF
>TRBV15|TRBD2|TRBJ2-7|.
TGTGCCACCAGCAGAGAACTATTCGGACTAGCGGACGTTTACGAGCAGTACTTC
CATSRELFGLADVYEQYF
>TRBV5-1|TRBD1|TRBJ2-1|many
TGCGCCAGCAGCTTCACAGGGGGTTCCTACAATGAGCAGTTCTTC
CASSFTGGSYNEQFF
>TRBV27|.|TRBJ1-2|many
TGTGCCAGCAGTTCCCCTGGGGGCCTTGGCTACACCTTC
CASSSPGGLGYTF
>TRBV20-1|TRBD2|TRBJ2-7|many
TGCAGTGCTAGGGATACGACTAGCGGGATGAGTTACGAGCAGTACTTC
CSARDTTSGMSYEQYF
>TRBV29-1|TRBD1|TRBJ2-7|.
TGCAGCGTTCCGGGACAGGGGCTGTACGAGCAGTACTTC
CSVPGQGLYEQYF
>TRBV20-1|TRBD2|TRBJ2-1|many
TGCAGTGCTAGACCTCCACCGGGGCTCGGACTAGCGGGAACCTACAATGAGCAGTTCTTC
CSARPPPGLGLAGTYNEQFF